The clone carrying this T cell receptor beta chain was counted a single time. This sample was included in a study of blood T cell repertoires in COVID-19. Some clones are missing from TCRdb's copy, which holds only in-frame ones; the method was immunoSEQ multiplex PCR. The table shows 210,000 or so clones, with around nine tenths occurring only once. J gave up 4 bases and V 2 bases, and 15 bases lay outside the gene matches. Germline V gives CDR1 SGHTS, CDR2 YDEGEE. The CDR3 is 19 residues long. This TCR was recovered from a woman aged 40 to 50 who had recovered from COVID-19. Source material: peripheral blood. The chain links TRBV5-8 to TRBJ2-1, with TRBD2 identical over 10 bases. The DNA for the CDR3 is TGTGCCAGCAGCTTTGGCAGTCTCTGGCTAGCGGGAGCGTACAATGAGCAGTTCTTC. The encoded protein is CASSFGSLWLAGAYNEQFF.